This T cell receptor (beta chain) appears in the sequencing data of a study of sequential checkpoint blockade in melanoma. Worth noting for this clone: Other DNA sequences in this sample translate to the same CDR3.

Assay used: immunoSEQ multiplex PCR; TCRdb lists only in-frame clones, some missing. Of more than 9,500 clones listed, about 65% were seen once; the top ten hold approximately 22%. The germline CDR1 and CDR2 sequences are MDHEN and SYDVKM. CDR3 length: 15 residues. Between the trimmed V and J ends, which lost 2 bases and 10 bases, there was a span of 21 bases. Treatment described: randomized to nivolumab then ipilimumab (arm A) or the reverse (arm B). No patient had prior DNA-damaging chemotherapy. The sequenced sample was CD8+ T cells sorted from blood (inferred from file names), obtained from a patient given nivolumab and ipilimumab in sequence. The sequence was collected from a human donor with melanoma. J is TRBJ2-7 and V is TRBV28; weak D call: TRBD2 (6 bases). The CDR3 is CASSLGLGSLFEQYF. The DNA for the CDR3 is TGTGCCAGCAGTTTAGGCCTCGGGAGTCTTTTCGAACAGTACTTC.